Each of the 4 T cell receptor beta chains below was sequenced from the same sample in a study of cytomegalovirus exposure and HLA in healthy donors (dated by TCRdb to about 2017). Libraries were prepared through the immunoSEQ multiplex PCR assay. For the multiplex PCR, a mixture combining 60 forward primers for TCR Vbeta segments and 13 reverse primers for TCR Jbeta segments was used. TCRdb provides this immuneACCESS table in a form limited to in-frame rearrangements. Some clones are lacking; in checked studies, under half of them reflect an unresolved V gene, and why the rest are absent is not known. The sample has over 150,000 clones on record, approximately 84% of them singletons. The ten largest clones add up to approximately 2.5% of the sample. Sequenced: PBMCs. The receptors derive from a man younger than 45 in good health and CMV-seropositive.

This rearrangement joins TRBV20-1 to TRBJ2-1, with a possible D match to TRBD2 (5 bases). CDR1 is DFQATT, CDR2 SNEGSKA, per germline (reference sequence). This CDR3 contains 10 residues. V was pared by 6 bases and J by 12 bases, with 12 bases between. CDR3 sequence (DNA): TGCAGTGCAGTAGTGAGGGTGCAGTTCTTC. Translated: CSAVVRVQFF.

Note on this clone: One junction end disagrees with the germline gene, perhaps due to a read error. CDR3 sequence reads: CASSPQRGSYNEQFF. CDR3 coding DNA: TGTGCTAGCAGCCCTCAGCGGGGATCCTACAATGAGCAGTTCTTC. The V call is TRBV7-7, the J call TRBJ2-1, with 7 bases that match TRBD2. The CDR3 consists of 15 residues. Germline loops: CDR1 SSHAT, CDR2 FNYEAQ (reference sequence).

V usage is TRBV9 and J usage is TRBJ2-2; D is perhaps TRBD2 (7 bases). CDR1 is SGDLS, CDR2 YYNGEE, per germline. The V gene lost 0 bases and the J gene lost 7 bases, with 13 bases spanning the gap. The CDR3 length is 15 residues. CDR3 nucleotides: TGTGCCAGCAGCGTAGAAGGGGGAGGGATCGGGGAGCTGTTTTTT. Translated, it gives CASSVEGGGIGELFF.

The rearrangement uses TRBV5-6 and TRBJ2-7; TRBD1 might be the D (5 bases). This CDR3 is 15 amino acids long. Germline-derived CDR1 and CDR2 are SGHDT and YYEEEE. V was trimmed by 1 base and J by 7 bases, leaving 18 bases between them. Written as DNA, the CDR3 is TGTGCCAGCAGCTTGATGGGCAGACCCACAGGAGAGCAGTACTTC. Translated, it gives CASSLMGRPTGEQYF.